The 25 T cell receptor beta chains listed next were all sequenced from one sample in a study of cytomegalovirus exposure and HLA in healthy donors. The PCR had 60 Vbeta and 13 Jbeta primers. Libraries were prepared by immunoSEQ multiplex PCR; TCRdb keeps only in-frame clonotypes and omits some of them. The top ten clones hold roughly 0.098% of a sample with 150,000 to 200,000 clones, 82% of them seen once. The sample consisted of PBMCs. These receptors were taken from a boy younger than 10 in good health and CMV-seronegative.

V is TRBV7-2 and J is TRBJ2-5; D might be TRBD2 (7 bases). The V gene lost 5 bases and the J gene lost 1 base, with 11 bases spanning the gap. The length of the CDR3 is 14 residues. Germline assignment: CDR1 SGHTA and CDR2 FQGNSA. CDR3 nucleotide sequence: TGTGCCAGCAGCGCGCGGGGGCTCCAAGAGACCCAGTACTTC. This gives the protein CASSARGLQETQYF.

The V and J genes are TRBV15 and TRBJ2-3; 10 bases are shared with TRBD2. Germline values: CDR1 LNHNV, CDR2 YYDKDF (reference sequence). The J segment lost 1 base and the V segment lost 8 bases, leaving 21 bases of the junction unmatched. The CDR3 totals 20 residues. Here the CDR3 DNA reads TGTGCCACCGGCGGGCAGCTAGCGGGGGCCCTCAATCTCCGCACAGATACGCAGTATTTT. Translated: CATGGQLAGALNLRTDTQYF.

This chain joins TRBV15 and TRBJ1-4, with D perhaps matching TRBD1 (5 bases). The germline V gene encodes CDR1 LNHNV and CDR2 YYDKDF (reference sequence). CDR3 size: 14 residues. V lost 0 bases, J lost 5 bases, and 7 bases lay in between. The DNA for the CDR3 is TGTGCCACCAGCAGAGATGGGGGGAATGAAAAACTGTTTTTT. Residues: CATSRDGGNEKLFF.

The chain carries TRBV7-2 and TRBJ2-7; 8 bases map to TRBD2. The V and J ends lost 3 bases and 6 bases, in that order; junction bases with no gene match: 7. Germline values: CDR1 SGHTA, CDR2 FQGNSA. The CDR3 spans 14 residues. DNA for the CDR3: TGTGCCAGCAGCTTCGGGGGGGGTATAAGCGAGCAGTACTTC. Encoded protein: CASSFGGGISEQYF. Full variable domain (rest looked up from reference TRBV7-2 and TRBJ2-7): GAGVSQSPSNKVTEKGKDVELRCDPISGHTALYWYRQSLGQGLEFLIYFQGNSAPDKSGLPSDRFSAERTGGSVSTLTIQRTQQEDSAVYLCASSFGGGISEQYFGPGTRLTVT.

This clone was detected a few times. The chain carries TRBV27 and TRBJ1-2; 9 nucleotides agree with TRBD1. The CDR3 extends over 14 amino acids. Looked up from germline, CDR1 is MNHEY and CDR2 is SMNVEV (reference sequence). V lost 5 bases to trimming and J lost 8 bases; unmatched junction nucleotides: 9. CDR3 in amino acids: CASSREQGAMGYTF. Written as DNA, the CDR3 is TGTGCCAGCAGTCGAGAACAGGGGGCGATGGGCTACACCTTC.

The chain joins TRBV7-3 to TRBJ1-1; tentative D call: TRBD1 (6 bases). This CDR3 has 15 residues. Germline CDR1 reads SGHTA; CDR2 reads FQGTGA. V shed 5 bases and J shed 6 bases, with 19 bases lying between them. The CDR3 loop is CASSKTGIGGAEAFF. Here the CDR3 DNA reads TGTGCCAGCAGCAAAACAGGGATTGGGGGGGCTGAAGCTTTCTTT.

The genes are TRBV4-1 and TRBJ2-1; 11 bases agree with TRBD2. Germline values: CDR1 MGHRA, CDR2 YSYEKL. The CDR3 spans 14 residues. The ends lost 3 bases at V and 15 bases at J; junction bases unmatched: 10. This CDR3 reads CASSHTRLAGKMFF. CDR3 coding DNA: TGCGCCAGCAGCCACACCAGACTAGCGGGGAAGATGTTCTTC.

The chain is built from TRBV5-8 and TRBJ1-2, with D hard to call. The germline V and J ends were trimmed by 6 bases and 8 bases, with 5 bases remaining between them. Per germline, CDR1 SGHTS and CDR2 YDEGEE. This CDR3 has 9 amino acids. Written as DNA, the CDR3 is TGTGCCAGCAACATAGGCTACACCTTC. Encoded protein: CASNIGYTF.

The V gene is TRBV18, the J gene TRBJ2-1; D gene uncertain. The CDR3 is 11 residues long. Trimming took off 8 bases at V and 7 bases at J, with 9 bases between the two ends. Germline lookup yields CDR1 KGHSH and CDR2 LQKENI. CDR3 amino acids: CASLSSNEQFF. In nucleotides, the CDR3 is TGTGCCAGCCTCTCTTCGAATGAGCAGTTCTTC. Full variable domain (rest looked up from reference TRBV18 and TRBJ2-1): NAGVMQNPRHLVRRRGQEARLRCSPMKGHSHVYWYRQLPEEGLKFMVYLQKENIIDESGMPKERFSAEFPKEGPSILRIQQVVRGDSAAYFCASLSSNEQFFGPGTRLTVL.

The J gene is TRBJ1-1, the V gene TRBV7-2; the match to TRBD1 covers 9 bases. V trimming: 5 bases; J trimming: 4 bases; junction bases outside the gene matches: 8. This CDR3 has 15 residues. From germline, CDR1 is SGHTA and CDR2 FQGNSA. The CDR3 DNA is TGTGCCAGCAGCGCCCCCGCGGGACAGGGCACTGAAGCTTTCTTT. Protein: CASSAPAGQGTEAFF.

V is TRBV6-4 and J is TRBJ2-2, with D unclear. Germline lookup yields CDR1 MRHNA and CDR2 SNTAGT. This CDR3 spans 14 amino acids. Trimming shortened V by 3 bases and J by 6 bases, and 11 bases separated the two germline ends. CDR3: CASSEASYSGELFF. In DNA, the CDR3 is TGTGCCAGCAGTGAAGCGTCCTATTCCGGGGAGCTGTTTTTT.

The chain uses TRBV5-1 and TRBJ1-1; no clear D gene. V gave up 4 bases and J gave up 4 bases, with 8 bases separating them. CDR1 and CDR2 (germline): SGHRS, YFSETQ. The length of the CDR3 is 12 residues. The CDR3 coding sequence is TGCGCCAGCAGCCAGGCTGGCACTGAAGCTTTCTTT. It encodes CASSQAGTEAFF. Based on the CDR3 plus reference TRBV5-1 and TRBJ1-1, the full variable domain is KAGVTQTPRYLIKTRGQQVTLSCSPISGHRSVSWYQQTPGQGLQFLFEYFSETQRNKGNFPGRFSGRQFSNSRSEMNVSTLELGDSALYLCASSQAGTEAFFGQGTRLTVV.

The chain combines TRBV29-1 with TRBJ1-4, with 7 nucleotides matching TRBD1. The length of the CDR3 is 13 residues. The trim removed 6 bases at V and 4 bases at J, leaving 5 bases unmatched. The germline CDR1 and CDR2 sequences are SQVTM and ANQGSEA. CDR3 region: CSVRQGLNEKLFF. CDR3 in DNA: TGCAGCGTAAGACAGGGCCTTAATGAAAAACTGTTTTTT.

The J gene is TRBJ1-5, the V gene TRBV10-3, with TRBD1 identical over 12 bases. CDR1 ENHRY and CDR2 SYGVKD come from the germline V gene. This CDR3 region has 13 residues. V lost 10 bases to trimming and J lost 5 bases; unmatched junction nucleotides: 3. This CDR3 reads CATGQGADQPQHF. CDR3 DNA: TGTGCCACGGGACAGGGGGCCGATCAGCCCCAGCATTTT.

The gene calls are TRBV5-1 and TRBJ1-2, with 7 bases fitting TRBD1. This CDR3 has 16 residues. Germline loops: CDR1 SGHRS, CDR2 YFSETQ. After removal of 0 bases from V and 8 bases from J, the junction contained 13 bases not matched to a gene. DNA of the CDR3: TGCGCCAGCAGCTTGGGGGGACAGTTTGGCGCGAGAGGCTACACCTTC. Translating it yields CASSLGGQFGARGYTF.

This sequence joins TRBV29-1 and TRBJ2-1, with TRBD2 matching over 10 bases. This CDR3 contains 14 residues. Germline CDR1 reads SQVTM; CDR2 reads ANQGSEA. The V gene end was trimmed by 7 bases and the J gene end by 2 bases; junction bases not matched to a gene: 5. For the CDR3, the DNA is TGCAGCGCCTCTAGCGGGGGACCCTACAATGAGCAGTTCTTC. It specifies CSASSGGPYNEQFF.

J is TRBJ2-1 and V is TRBV9; TRBD2 agrees at 12 bases. V lost 0 bases to trimming and J lost 6 bases; unmatched junction nucleotides: 4. Germline CDR1 is SGDLS and CDR2 is YYNGEE. The CDR3 covers 16 residues. The CDR3 DNA reads TGTGCCAGCAGCGTAGCTAGCGGGGGGGCCGCCAATGAGCAGTTCTTC. Amino acids: CASSVASGGAANEQFF.

CDR3 nucleotides: TGTGCCAGCAGTTACGGGGGCAGCTATGGCTACACCTTC. It encodes CASSYGGSYGYTF. The V and J genes are TRBV6-5 and TRBJ1-2; D is possibly TRBD1 (6 bases). Germline CDR1 MNHEY, CDR2 SVGAGI. V dropped 2 bases and J dropped 4 bases, with 8 bases sitting between them. The CDR3 spans 13 residues.

In nucleotides, the CDR3 is TGTGCCAGTAACCCCAGCCACCCTCGGATCGGGGCTAACTATGGCTACACCTTC. This codes for CASNPSHPRIGANYGYTF. The rearrangement uses TRBV19 and TRBJ1-2; D not resolved. The CDR3 contains 18 residues. Germline CDR1 is LNHDA and CDR2 is SQIVND (reference sequence). The ends were cut back, 7 bases at V and 0 bases at J, with 24 bases in the middle.

CDR3 region: CASSFAGGGTGELFF. Written as DNA, the CDR3 is TGTGCCAGCAGCTTTGCAGGGGGAGGTACCGGGGAGCTGTTTTTT. The V and J genes are TRBV7-3 and TRBJ2-2, with a tentative D call TRBD1 (7 bases). This CDR3 contains 15 residues. Germline CDR1 and CDR2: SGHTA and FQGTGA. V lost 3 bases and J lost 5, with 13 bases in between.

Details on this clone: The junction shows a germline mismatch at one end, possibly a read error. The chain couples TRBV5-6 to TRBJ1-5; 7 nucleotides agree with TRBD1. CDR1 and CDR2 from the germline V gene are SGHDT and YYEEEE. The CDR3 spans 14 residues. Written as DNA, the CDR3 is TGTGCCGGCAGCTTGGGACAGAGCAATCAGCCCCAGCATTTT. It specifies CAGSLGQSNQPQHF.

A single count supports this clone. This chain links TRBV5-1 with TRBJ1-5, with unresolved D. The germline CDR1 and CDR2 sequences are SGHRS and YFSETQ. The ends were cut back, 2 bases at V and 6 bases at J, with 9 bases in the middle. The length of the CDR3 is 13 residues. In DNA, the CDR3 is TGCGCCAGCAGCTTTACGTCAGGTCAGCCCCAGCATTTT. Amino acid sequence: CASSFTSGQPQHF.

The gene calls are TRBV9 and TRBJ1-2; maybe TRBD1 (5 bases). This CDR3 has 13 amino acids. The germline V and J ends were trimmed by 0 bases and 4 bases, with 7 bases remaining between them. In germline, CDR1 is SGDLS, CDR2 YYNGEE. The DNA for the CDR3 is TGTGCCAGCAGCGTAGGGGGCAGCTATGGCTACACCTTC. This sequence encodes CASSVGGSYGYTF.

DNA of the CDR3: TGTGCCAGTAGTGACCCTGGGGGGGCGGGCACAGATACGCAGTATTTT. This translates into CASSDPGGAGTDTQYF. This chain joins TRBV19 and TRBJ2-3; perhaps TRBD2 as D (7 bases). Germline V gene sequence: CDR1 LNHDA, CDR2 SQIVND (reference sequence). V gave up 5 bases and J gave up 1 base, with 16 bases separating them. CDR3 length equals 16 residues. The variable domain in full, completed from reference TRBV19 and TRBJ2-3, reads DGGITQSPKYLFRKEGQNVTLSCEQNLNHDAMYWYRQDPGQGLRLIYYSQIVNDFQKGDIAEGYSVSREKKESFPLTVTSAQKNPTAFYLCASSDPGGAGTDTQYFGPGTRLTVL.

The chain has TRBV2 and TRBJ2-2; 8 bases align to TRBD2. The CDR3 is made up of 15 amino acids. The trim removed 7 bases at V and 0 bases at J, leaving 4 bases unmatched. Germline V gene sequence: CDR1 SNHLY, CDR2 FYNNEI. CDR3 bases: TGTGCCAGCATTGCGGGACTAGCGAACACCGGGGAGCTGTTTTTT. This encodes CASIAGLANTGELFF.